One and the same sample provided the 32 T cell receptor beta chains below, sequenced in a study of blood T cells in healthy people across ages. Using a J-beta primer mix together with a sample-barcoded 5' primer, a second PCR was run for roughly 7 to 11 cycles. TCRdb redid the calling of the 5' RACE reads with MiXCR, one entry per CDR3 protein. The sample lists approximately 780,000 distinct CDR3 sequences; around a quarter were seen once. A further study also used this sample, focusing on T cells of mothers and their children.

Sequenced input: blood. The receptors were sampled from a boy younger than 18 in good health.

This clonotype appeared a few times. The chain is built from TRBV3-1 and TRBJ2-5, with TRBD2 matching over 9 bases. The last part of the DNA fits TRBJ2-7 better; the J call may be wrong. CDR3 length: 15 amino acids. In germline, CDR1 is LGHDT, CDR2 YNNKEL (reference sequence). The CDR3 loop is CASSPEAGGNYEQYF. The CDR3 DNA reads as TGTGCCAGCAGCCCGGAAGCGGGGGGAAACTACGAGCAGTACTTC.

The chain recombines TRBV14 with TRBJ2-5; a weak D match, TRBD1 (7 bases). Per germline, CDR1 SGHDN and CDR2 FVKESK. Trimming took off 1 base at V and 7 bases at J, with 16 bases between the two ends. This CDR3 contains 15 residues. This chain's CDR3 is CASSQAIQGGATQYF. DNA for the CDR3: TGTGCCAGCAGCCAAGCCATTCAGGGGGGAGCGACCCAGTACTTC.

The J gene is TRBJ2-7, the V gene TRBV5-6; possible D gene TRBD1, 6 bases. The CDR3 loop spans 15 amino acids. Per the germline V gene, CDR1 is SGHDT and CDR2 is YYEEEE. V lost 3 bases, J lost 5 bases, and 18 bases lay in between. CDR3 in amino acids: CASSSTDSDIDEQYF. The CDR3 region has the DNA TGTGCCAGCAGCTCGACGGACAGTGATATCGACGAGCAGTACTTC.

This rearrangement joins TRBV2 to TRBJ2-5, with D maybe TRBD2 (5 bases). The J call is uncertain, as TRBJ2-1 better fits the DNA end. Germline CDR1 SNHLY, CDR2 FYNNEI. This CDR3 contains 12 residues. CDR3 bases: TGTGCCAGCAGGGAGGAGCTGTGGGAGCAGTTCTTC. It encodes CASREELWEQFF.

V gene TRBV27 combines with J gene TRBJ1-3; D is uncertain. With 0 bases removed from V and 1 base from J, the gap between germline ends came to 7 bases. CDR3 size: 15 residues. Germline V lookup: CDR1 MNHEY, CDR2 SMNVEV (reference sequence). The DNA of the CDR3 is TGTGCCAGCAGTTTATCGGGAGGGTCTGGAAACACCATATATTTT. The encoded protein is CASSLSGGSGNTIYF.

The DNA of the CDR3 is TGTGCCAGCAGTTTAATGCGGGAGCTGTTTTTT. Protein: CASSLMRELFF. The chain couples TRBV12-3 or TRBV12-4 to TRBJ2-2, with D unresolved. This CDR3 has 11 amino acids. V dropped 2 bases and J dropped 9 bases, with 4 bases sitting between them.

CDR3 DNA sequence: TGCAGTGCTAGAGATCTCGTGGGGCCCCTAAACTATGGCTACACCTTC. Protein product: CSARDLVGPLNYGYTF. V and J are TRBV20-1 and TRBJ1-2; D might be TRBD1 (5 bases). The V end lost 0 bases, the J end lost 2 bases, and 16 bases lay between the germline ends. Germline V lookup: CDR1 DFQATT, CDR2 SNEGSKA (reference sequence). CDR3 length equals 16 residues.

The chain couples TRBV4-2 to TRBJ2-7; TRBD1 aligns across 7 bases. With V trimmed by 2 bases and J by 0 bases, 22 bases remained unmatched. CDR1 and CDR2 (germline): LGHNA, YNFKEQ. The CDR3 is made up of 21 amino acids. In nucleotides, the CDR3 is TGTGCCAGCAGCCAATCTACAGGGGCTAAAACGGTGACCCTGTTCTCCTACGAGCAGTACTTC. It yields the protein CASSQSTGAKTVTLFSYEQYF.

This clonotype came up a few times. This chain uses TRBV7-3 with TRBJ2-7; 11 bases align to TRBD2. With V trimmed by 6 bases and J by 5 bases, 12 bases remained unmatched. The CDR3 has 16 residues. Germline V lookup: CDR1 SGHTA, CDR2 FQGTGA. The DNA for the CDR3 is TGTGCCAGCAGGTCAGGACTAGCGGGTTCCTTAAACGAGCAGTACTTC. Its translation: CASRSGLAGSLNEQYF.

The CDR3 DNA sequence: TGTGCCAGCAGCTTGGCCATCGGACTAGCGGGGGCCCTGCTGGGAGATACGCAGTATTTT. This translates into CASSLAIGLAGALLGDTQYF. The rearrangement uses TRBV5-4 and TRBJ2-3; 13 bases are shared with TRBD2. The germline CDR1 and CDR2 sequences are SGHNT and YYREEE (reference sequence). Losses at the gene ends were 0 bases for V and 5 bases for J; bases not matched to a gene: 15. The CDR3 loop spans 20 amino acids. Looking up the rest from reference TRBV5-4 and TRBJ2-3 gives the full variable domain: ETGVTQSPTHLIKTRGQQVTLRCSSQSGHNTVSWYQQALGQGPQFIFQYYREEENGRGNFPPRFSGLQFPNYSSELNVNALELDDSALYLCASSLAIGLAGALLGDTQYFGPGTRLTVL.

In this sample, this clonotype turned up a few times. This chain joins TRBV6-5 and TRBJ2-5, with 8 bases lining up with TRBD2. Germline V gives CDR1 MNHEY, CDR2 SVGAGI. The trim removed 11 bases at V and 3 bases at J, leaving 8 bases unmatched. This CDR3 spans 13 amino acids. The CDR3 nucleotides are TGTGCCGCCGGGGGGGGTTATGAAGAGACCCAGTACTTC. This codes for CAAGGGYEETQYF.

V and J are TRBV2 and TRBJ1-2; D possibly corresponds to TRBD1 (5 bases). V was pared by 8 bases and J by 2 bases, with 12 bases between. Germline V lookup: CDR1 SNHLY, CDR2 FYNNEI. The length of the CDR3 is 13 residues. The CDR3: CASGQRGNYGYTF. The CDR3 DNA reads TGTGCCAGCGGTCAGAGGGGAAACTATGGCTACACCTTC.

The chain links TRBV5-1 to TRBJ2-5, with 11 bases identical to TRBD1. V shed 4 bases and J 5 bases; nucleotides not matched to a gene: 7. CDR3 size: 15 residues. Germline V gene lookup returns CDR1 SGHRS and CDR2 YFSETQ. The CDR3 DNA sequence: TGCGCCAGCAGCCCCCGGACAGGGGGCTGGGAGACCCAGTACTTC. Translation: CASSPRTGGWETQYF.

The V call is TRBV5-4, the J call TRBJ2-5; 8 bases match TRBD1. The length of the CDR3 is 14 residues. Germline V gene sequence: CDR1 SGHNT, CDR2 YYREEE (reference sequence). With 4 bases clipped from V and 5 bases from J, the junction kept 7 bases outside the gene matches. Written as DNA, the CDR3 is TGTGCCAGCAGCCGACAGGGGACCCTCGAGACCCAGTACTTC. This gives the protein CASSRQGTLETQYF.

This clonotype was seen a few times. The CDR3, as DNA: TGTGCCATCAGTGAGCAGTTCTACGAGCAGTACTTC. This translates into CAISEQFYEQYF. This chain uses TRBV10-3 with TRBJ2-1, with unresolved D. The tail of the sequence fits TRBJ2-7 better, so the J call may be wrong. CDR3 size: 12 residues. CDR1 ENHRY and CDR2 SYGVKD come from the germline V gene.

This clonotype was observed a handful of times. The J gene is TRBJ2-1, the V gene TRBV4-1; D is perhaps TRBD1 (7 bases). The J call may be in error: the DNA end matches TRBJ2-7 better. The CDR3 loop spans 14 amino acids. Germline V CDR1 and CDR2: MGHRA, YSYEKL. The CDR3 nucleotides read TGCGCCAGCAGCCAAGGGAGGGGGCCGGGGGAGCAGTACTTC. The encoded protein is CASSQGRGPGEQYF.

The V and J genes are TRBV4-1 and TRBJ2-7; 9 nucleotides match TRBD2. J gave up 2 bases and V 4 bases, and 12 bases lay outside the gene matches. The length of the CDR3 is 17 residues. Germline CDR1 and CDR2: MGHRA and YSYEKL. The CDR3 region has the DNA TGCGCCAGCAGCCCCAAGATAGGACTAGCGAAGGCCTACGAGCAGTACTTC. As protein: CASSPKIGLAKAYEQYF.

The chain combines TRBV7-3 with TRBJ2-2; TRBD1 matches 9 bases. Trimming at V came to 4 bases and at J to 3 bases, leaving 6 bases not matched to a gene. This CDR3 comprises 16 residues. From germline, CDR1 is SGHTA and CDR2 FQGTGA. The CDR3 region is CASSSKDRGYTGELFF. In DNA form, the CDR3 reads TGTGCCAGCAGCTCCAAGGACAGGGGATACACCGGGGAGCTGTTTTTT.

Only one count was recorded for this clonotype. This sequence joins TRBV11-2 and TRBJ2-7, with D possibly being TRBD2 (6 bases). In germline, CDR1 is SGHAT, CDR2 FQNNGV. Deletions cut 5 bases from V and 0 bases from J, with 14 bases between. CDR3 length equals 15 residues. The CDR3 DNA is TGTGCCAGCAGCCAATCGGGGGTTCACTCCTACGAGCAGTACTTC. It is translated as CASSQSGVHSYEQYF. The full variable domain, with the rest looked up from reference TRBV11-2 and TRBJ2-7, is EAGVAQSPRYKIIEKRQSVAFWCNPISGHATLYWYQQILGQGPKLLIQFQNNGVVDDSQLPKDRFSAERLKGVDSTLKIQPAKLEDSAVYLCASSQSGVHSYEQYFGPGTRLTVT.

V and J are TRBV6-5 and TRBJ2-1, with 11 bases matching TRBD1. Germline V gives CDR1 MNHEY, CDR2 SVGAGI. The CDR3 runs 14 residues. Unmatched junction bases numbered 6, after V lost 6 bases and J lost 8 bases. CDR3 protein: CASSRTGGLDEQFF. In nucleotides, the CDR3 is TGTGCCAGCAGCCGGACAGGGGGCTTGGATGAGCAGTTCTTC.

This chain connects TRBV4-2 to TRBJ2-7; D remains unclear. V was clipped by 1 base and J by 5 bases, with 18 bases between them. The CDR3 extends over 16 amino acids. Germline CDR1 reads LGHNA; CDR2 reads YNFKEQ. Here the CDR3 DNA reads TGTGCCAGCAGCCAAGGCTTTTCTCCGCCTGTGGACGAGCAGTACTTC. Translation: CASSQGFSPPVDEQYF.

This chain connects TRBV9 to TRBJ2-5, with D perhaps matching TRBD1 (6 bases). The CDR3 is made up of 14 amino acids. Germline-derived CDR1 and CDR2 are SGDLS and YYNGEE. V lost 0 bases to trimming and J lost 2 bases, with 8 bases between them. In DNA, the CDR3 is TGTGCCAGCAGCGTAGGAGGACAGCAAGAGACCCAGTACTTC. This encodes CASSVGGQQETQYF.

Only a few counts were recorded for this clonotype. This CDR3 is CASITGAGYEQYF. The CDR3 DNA reads TGTGCCAGCATCACCGGGGCGGGTTACGAGCAGTACTTC. J is TRBJ2-7 and V is TRBV28; D could derive from TRBD1 or TRBD2 (5 bases each). V shed 7 bases and J shed 4 bases, with 14 bases lying between them. This CDR3 is built from 13 residues. In germline, CDR1 is MDHEN, CDR2 SYDVKM.

The chain couples TRBV11-1 to TRBJ2-4; D may correspond to TRBD1 or TRBD2 (5 bases each). The CDR3 runs 17 residues. Trimming took off 0 bases at V and 4 bases at J, with 16 bases between the two ends. Germline lookup yields CDR1 SGHAT and CDR2 FQDESV (reference sequence). CDR3 DNA sequence: TGTGCCAGCAGCTTAGCGCGTGGGGGAAGCCAAAAAAACATTCAGTACTTC. Translation: CASSLARGGSQKNIQYF.

This clonotype turned up a few times. The rearrangement links TRBV15 to TRBJ2-4; D gene ambiguous. Germline lookup yields CDR1 LNHNV and CDR2 YYDKDF (reference sequence). The CDR3 has 17 residues. Between the trimmed V and J ends, which lost 5 bases and 0 bases, there was a span of 17 bases. CDR3 protein: CATSSIRTDLAKNIQYF. CDR3 DNA: TGTGCCACCAGCTCAATTAGAACAGACCTAGCCAAAAACATTCAGTACTTC.

In regard to this clonotype: The junction departs from germline at one end; a sequencing error may be responsible. V is TRBV14 and J is TRBJ2-1; D possibly corresponds to TRBD1 (5 bases). The CDR3 has 13 residues. Germline values: CDR1 SGHDN, CDR2 FVKESK. CDR3 in DNA: TGTGCCAGCAGCCAAAAGGGGTACAATAAGCAGTTCTTC. It translates to CASSQKGYNKQFF.

J is TRBJ2-5 and V is TRBV10-1; weak D call: TRBD1 (5 bases). The J call is in doubt because the DNA end fits TRBJ2-7 better. This CDR3 contains 16 residues. Per germline, CDR1 WNHNN and CDR2 SYGVQD (reference sequence). CDR3 region: CASSEFGQGGFNEQYF. The CDR3 region has the DNA TGCGCCAGCAGTGAGTTTGGCCAGGGTGGGTTCAACGAGCAGTACTTC.

The chain is built from TRBV6-5 and TRBJ1-6; D is perhaps TRBD1 (5 bases). CDR3 length: 13 amino acids. V was shortened by 5 bases and J by 10 bases, with 12 bases between the two germline ends. Per germline, CDR1 MNHEY and CDR2 SVGAGI. The CDR3 sequence is CASSREGPSPLHF. CDR3 sequence (DNA): TGTGCCAGCAGTAGAGAGGGACCATCACCCCTCCACTTT.

The chain employs TRBV7-2 and TRBJ1-4, with TRBD1 as a possible D gene (5 bases). Trimming pared 3 bases from V and 7 bases from J, leaving 15 bases between. Germline CDR1 reads SGHTA; CDR2 reads FQGNSA. The CDR3 is made up of 15 amino acids. The CDR3 loop is CASSFGALLGEKLFF. CDR3 nucleotide sequence: TGTGCCAGCAGCTTTGGGGCCCTGCTGGGTGAAAAACTGTTTTTT.

This clonotype was picked up a small number of times. This sequence joins TRBV4-1 and TRBJ1-1, with D hard to call. The length of the CDR3 is 15 residues. V was clipped by 0 bases and J by 1 base, with 9 bases between them. CDR1 and CDR2 from the germline V gene are MGHRA and YSYEKL. The CDR3 region has the DNA TGCGCCAGCAGCCAAGATATCGATCCGAACACTGAAGCTTTCTTT. It yields the protein CASSQDIDPNTEAFF.

This clonotype was picked up a small number of times. This rearrangement joins TRBV29-1 to TRBJ1-2; maybe TRBD1 (5 bases). Germline assignment: CDR1 SQVTM and CDR2 ANQGSEA. The V end was cut by 4 bases, the J end by 8 bases, with 14 bases between. The CDR3 contains 12 residues. This chain's CDR3 is CSVAQGVEGYTF. CDR3 DNA sequence: TGCAGCGTTGCCCAGGGTGTGGAAGGCTACACCTTC.

This clonotype has a handful of counts. The J gene is TRBJ2-7, the V gene TRBV11-2; unclear D gene. The CDR3 is 14 residues long. The germline CDR1 and CDR2 sequences are SGHAT and FQNNGV. Trimming took 3 bases from V and 5 from J, leaving 14 bases between them. The CDR3 bases are TGTGCCAGCAGCTTGACACCGCCGTGGGACGAGCAGTACTTC. Amino acids: CASSLTPPWDEQYF.